Listed below are T cell receptor beta chains from one sample, sequenced in a study of yellow fever vaccine responses in identical twins. TCRdb redid the calling of the RT-PCR reads with MiXCR, one entry per CDR3 protein. The table records 4,000 to 5,000 distinct CDR3 sequences, 85% of them present only once. Sequencing used T cells from blood (PBMCs), unsorted or a sorted subset (not recorded which), obtained before or after yellow fever vaccination (not recorded which). The receptors originated from a woman aged 18-29 years who received the yellow fever vaccine. The CDR3 runs from the conserved cysteine through the conserved F or W. A D gene is named only where the DNA matches it firmly. Clone size is shown for a subset of rows, as once, few, many or a class of expanded clone.

clone_size,v_call,d_call,j_call,cdr3_nt,cdr3_aa
-,TRBV4-2,-,TRBJ2-2,TGTGCCAGCAGCCAAGAAAGGTCCGGGGAGCTGTTTTTT,CASSQERSGELFF
-,TRBV5-1,-,TRBJ2-7,TGCGCCAGCAGCTTGGATATTGGTTCTTCTACCTACGAGCAGTACTTC,CASSLDIGSSTYEQYF
few,TRBV29-1,-,TRBJ2-7,TGCAGCGCTTACCGGGACGACCTACCCTACGAGCAGTACTTC,CSAYRDDLPYEQYF
-,TRBV20-1,-,TRBJ2-7,TGCAGTGCTAGAGTACGTACGTCCTACGAGCAGTACTTC,CSARVRTSYEQYF
-,TRBV3-1,TRBD2,TRBJ2-1,TGTGCCAGCAGCCCACTAGCGGGAGGCTACAATGAGCAGTTCTTC,CASSPLAGGYNEQFF
few,TRBV10-3,-,TRBJ1-1,TGTGCCATCAGTGAGCTAGAGGGTAACACTGAAGCTTTCTTT,CAISELEGNTEAFF
-,TRBV13,-,TRBJ1-4,TGTGCCAGCAGCGAGCTGACAGTGACCCCTAATGAAAAACTGTTTTTT,CASSELTVTPNEKLFF
-,TRBV7-2,-,TRBJ2-3,TGTGCCAGCAGCTCAACCGGGAAGGCAGATACGCAGTATTTT,CASSSTGKADTQYF
-,TRBV5-1,TRBD2,TRBJ2-3,TGCGCCAGCAGCTTGACGGGACTAGGGGCAGATACGCAGTATTTT,CASSLTGLGADTQYF
once,TRBV2,-,TRBJ1-5,TGTGCCAGCAGTAAGGGGGATCAGCCCCAGCATTTT,CASSKGDQPQHF
once,TRBV20-1,-,TRBJ1-3,TGCAGCGCCAAGGGGGGCCGAAGTGCTGGAAACACCATATATTTT,CSAKGGRSAGNTIYF
few,TRBV29-1,-,TRBJ2-1,TGCAGCGTTGAACCCGGGACTCCCCATGAGCAGTTCTTC,CSVEPGTPHEQFF
-,TRBV3-1,-,TRBJ2-5,TGTGCCAGCAGCCCCTCGGGTAGCGAGGAGACCCAGTACTTC,CASSPSGSEETQYF
-,TRBV6-1,-,TRBJ1-2,TGTGCCAGCAGTAGAGATCCCGGGACAACCCTCTATGGCTACACCTTC,CASSRDPGTTLYGYTF
-,TRBV20-1,-,TRBJ2-7,TGCAGTGCTAGACTCCTCCCCACACTAAACCTTTACGAGCAGTACTTC,CSARLLPTLNLYEQYF
-,TRBV2,-,TRBJ2-4,TGTGCCAGCAGTGAACAAATCCTAGCCAAAAACATTCAGTACTTC,CASSEQILAKNIQYF
-,TRBV7-9,-,TRBJ2-5,TGTGCCAGCAGGCCGGTCGGGAAAGAGACCCAGTACTTC,CASRPVGKETQYF
-,TRBV5-1,TRBD1,TRBJ2-1,TGCGCCAGCAGCTTGGACGGGACAGGGGATGGCAATGAGCAGTTCTTC,CASSLDGTGDGNEQFF
-,TRBV5-1,-,TRBJ2-5,TGCGCCAGCAGCTTGGACATGGGGCAAGAGACCCAGTACTTC,CASSLDMGQETQYF
-,TRBV11-2,-,TRBJ2-3,TGTGCCAGCAGCTTAGTTGCCGATGAAGATACGCAGTATTTT,CASSLVADEDTQYF
-,TRBV11-3,-,TRBJ2-2,TGTGCCAGCAGCTTACTATTAGCCGGGGAGCTGTTTTTT,CASSLLLAGELFF
-,TRBV4-2,TRBD1,TRBJ2-1,TGTGCCAGCAGCCCGACAGGGAACTCCTACAATGAGCAGTTCTTC,CASSPTGNSYNEQFF
-,TRBV11-2,TRBD2,TRBJ2-7,TGTGCCAGCAGCTTTAGCGGGAATACCTTGGGGGAGCAGTACTTC,CASSFSGNTLGEQYF
-,TRBV21-1,-,TRBJ1-4,TGTGCCAGCAGCAAAGTTGACAACCCGAGAGGGCCTGAAAAACTGTTTTTT,CASSKVDNPRGPEKLFF
few,TRBV10-3,TRBD1,TRBJ1-2,TGTGCCATCAGACAGGGGTACTATGGCTACACCTTC,CAIRQGYYGYTF
-,TRBV11-1,-,TRBJ2-1,TGTGCCAGCAGCTTAATCGGTGGGGCCCTCTCCTACAATGAGCAGTTCTTC,CASSLIGGALSYNEQFF
-,TRBV5-1,-,TRBJ2-1,TGCGCCAGCAGCTTAGGCGGGCTCAGCTCCTACAATGAGCAGTTCTTC,CASSLGGLSSYNEQFF
-,TRBV11-3,TRBD2,TRBJ2-1,TGTGCCAGCAAAAAAGCGGGGGGGCCCTTACGTAATGAGCAGTTCTTC,CASKKAGGPLRNEQFF
once,TRBV16,-,TRBJ2-1,TGTGCCAGCAGCCAAAATTTGGGTGAGCAGTTCTTC,CASSQNLGEQFF
-,TRBV11-1,-,TRBJ2-5,TGTGCCAGCAGCCAGACGGGCCTCCAAGAGACCCAGTACTTC,CASSQTGLQETQYF
-,TRBV10-3,TRBD2,TRBJ2-7,TGTGCCATCAGTGATCTAGCGGCCTACGAGCAGTACTTC,CAISDLAAYEQYF
-,TRBV11-1,TRBD1,TRBJ1-5,TGTGCCAGCAGCTTCGGGACAGCCATCAATCAGCCCCAGCATTTT,CASSFGTAINQPQHF
once,TRBV4-3,-,TRBJ1-5,TGCGCCAGCAGCCAAGAGGTAGGGAACCAGCCCCAGCATTTT,CASSQEVGNQPQHF
-,TRBV12-3/TRBV12-4,-,TRBJ2-2,TGTGCCAGCAGTTTTACGACTCCCAGGGGAACCGGGGAGCTGTTTTTT,CASSFTTPRGTGELFF
-,TRBV23-1,-,TRBJ1-2,TGCGCCAGCAGTCAATTTGCTCCTTTCTATGGCTACACCTTC,CASSQFAPFYGYTF
once,TRBV6-2/TRBV6-3,TRBD1,TRBJ2-3,TGTGCCAGCAGTAACCGATGGGGACAGAGGACAGATACGCAGTATTTT,CASSNRWGQRTDTQYF
-,TRBV23-1,-,TRBJ2-1,TGCGCCAGCAGTCGAATAGGCAGCTCCTACAATGAGCAGTTCTTC,CASSRIGSSYNEQFF
-,TRBV11-2,-,TRBJ2-5,TGTGCCAGCAGCCCAGGACCGCGGTACCAAGAGACCCAGTACTTC,CASSPGPRYQETQYF
-,TRBV18,-,TRBJ1-1,TGTGCCAGCTCACCACGGTGGGACACTGAAGCTTTCTTT,CASSPRWDTEAFF
-,TRBV29-1,TRBD1,TRBJ2-7,TGCAGCGTTGGGGGACAGTATTCCGAGCAGTACTTC,CSVGGQYSEQYF
-,TRBV29-1,TRBD1,TRBJ2-2,TGCAGCGCCGGACAGGGGTCTAGGACCGGGGAGCTGTTTTTT,CSAGQGSRTGELFF
-,TRBV19,-,TRBJ2-7,TGTGCCAGTAGTATTATGCTCGCCTACGAGCAGTACTTC,CASSIMLAYEQYF
few,TRBV6-1,-,TRBJ1-2,TGTGCCAGCAGCAGCTACCTGGCAGACAACTATGGCTACACCTTC,CASSSYLADNYGYTF